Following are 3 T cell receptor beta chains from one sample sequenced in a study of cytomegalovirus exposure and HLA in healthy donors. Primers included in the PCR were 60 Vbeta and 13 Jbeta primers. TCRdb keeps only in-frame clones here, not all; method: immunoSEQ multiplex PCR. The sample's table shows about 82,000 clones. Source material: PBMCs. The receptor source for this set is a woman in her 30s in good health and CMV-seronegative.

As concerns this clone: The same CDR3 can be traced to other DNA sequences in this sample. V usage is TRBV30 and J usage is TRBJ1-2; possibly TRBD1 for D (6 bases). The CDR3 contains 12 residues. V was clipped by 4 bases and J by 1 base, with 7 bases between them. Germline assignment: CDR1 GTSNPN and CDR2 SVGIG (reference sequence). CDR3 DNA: TGTGCCTGGACACAGGGTAACTATGGCTACACCTTC. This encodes CAWTQGNYGYTF.

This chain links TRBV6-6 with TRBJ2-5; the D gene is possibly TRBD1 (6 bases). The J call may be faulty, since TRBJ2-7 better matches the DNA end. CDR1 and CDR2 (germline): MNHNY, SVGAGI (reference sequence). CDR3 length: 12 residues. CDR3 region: CASTEGAYEQYF. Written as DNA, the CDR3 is TGTGCCAGCACCGAGGGGGCCTACGAGCAGTACTTC.

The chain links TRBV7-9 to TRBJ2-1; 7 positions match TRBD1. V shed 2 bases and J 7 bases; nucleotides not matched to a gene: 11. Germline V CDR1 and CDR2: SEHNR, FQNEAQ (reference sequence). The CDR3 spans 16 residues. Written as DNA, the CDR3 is TGTGCCAGCAGCTTAAGCCCTCAGGGGGACCTAAATGAGCAGTTCTTC. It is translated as CASSLSPQGDLNEQFF.